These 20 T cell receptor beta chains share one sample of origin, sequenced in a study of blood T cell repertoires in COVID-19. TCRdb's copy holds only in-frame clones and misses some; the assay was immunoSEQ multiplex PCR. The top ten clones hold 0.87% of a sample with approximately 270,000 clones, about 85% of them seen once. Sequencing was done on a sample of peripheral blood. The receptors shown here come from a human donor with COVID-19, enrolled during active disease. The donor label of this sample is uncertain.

The CDR3 reads CASSPGVNYGYTF. The CDR3 DNA sequence: TGTGCCAGCAGCCCGGGGGTTAACTATGGCTACACCTTC. J is TRBJ1-2 and V is TRBV7-8; tentatively, D is TRBD1 (5 bases). Germline V CDR1 and CDR2: SGHVS, FQNEAQ. The V gene lost 5 bases and the J gene lost 1 base, with 8 bases spanning the gap. CDR3 length: 13 residues.

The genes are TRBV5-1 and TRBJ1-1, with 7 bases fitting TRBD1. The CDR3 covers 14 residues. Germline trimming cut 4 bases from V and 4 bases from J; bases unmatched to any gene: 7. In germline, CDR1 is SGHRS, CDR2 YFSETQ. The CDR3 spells CASSIGQEGTEAFF. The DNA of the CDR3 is TGCGCCAGCAGCATAGGACAGGAGGGCACTGAAGCTTTCTTT.

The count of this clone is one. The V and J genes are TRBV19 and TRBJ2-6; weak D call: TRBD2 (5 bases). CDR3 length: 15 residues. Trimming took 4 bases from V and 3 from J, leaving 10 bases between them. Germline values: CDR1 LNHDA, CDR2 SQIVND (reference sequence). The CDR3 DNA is TGTGCCAGTAGTACCACTAGAGGTGGGGCCAACGTCCTGACTTTC. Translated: CASSTTRGGANVLTF.

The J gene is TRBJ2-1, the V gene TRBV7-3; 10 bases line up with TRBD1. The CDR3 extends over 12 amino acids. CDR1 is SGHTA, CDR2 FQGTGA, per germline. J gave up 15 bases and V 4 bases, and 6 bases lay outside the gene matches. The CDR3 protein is CASSSGQGVRFF. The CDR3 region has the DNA TGTGCCAGCAGCTCTGGACAGGGGGTTAGGTTCTTC. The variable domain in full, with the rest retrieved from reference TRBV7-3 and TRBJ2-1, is GAGVSQTPSNKVTEKGKYVELRCDPISGHTALYWYRQSLGQGPEFLIYFQGTGAADDSGLPNDRFFAVRPEGSVSTLKIQRTERGDSAVYLCASSSGQGVRFFGPGTRLTVL.

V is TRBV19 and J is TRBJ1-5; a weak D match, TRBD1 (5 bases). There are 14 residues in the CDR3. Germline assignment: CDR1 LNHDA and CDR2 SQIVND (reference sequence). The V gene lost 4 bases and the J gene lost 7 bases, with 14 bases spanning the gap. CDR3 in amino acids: CASSTLRGGQPQHF. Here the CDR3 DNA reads TGTGCCAGTAGTACATTAAGGGGAGGGCAGCCCCAGCATTTT.

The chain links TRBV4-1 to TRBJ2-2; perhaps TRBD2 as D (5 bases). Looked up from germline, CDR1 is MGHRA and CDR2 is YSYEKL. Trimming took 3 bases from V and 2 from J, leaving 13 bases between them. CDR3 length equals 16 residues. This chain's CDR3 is CASSQRLADNTGELFF. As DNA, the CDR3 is TGCGCCAGCAGCCAGAGGCTAGCCGATAACACCGGGGAGCTGTTTTTT.

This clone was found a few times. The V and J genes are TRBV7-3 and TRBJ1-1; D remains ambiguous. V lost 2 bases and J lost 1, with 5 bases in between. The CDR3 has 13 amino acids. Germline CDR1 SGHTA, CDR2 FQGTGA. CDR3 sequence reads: CASSLARNTEAFF. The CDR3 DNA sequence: TGTGCCAGCAGCTTAGCCAGGAACACTGAAGCTTTCTTT. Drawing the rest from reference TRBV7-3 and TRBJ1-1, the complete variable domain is GAGVSQTPSNKVTEKGKYVELRCDPISGHTALYWYRQSLGQGPEFLIYFQGTGAADDSGLPNDRFFAVRPEGSVSTLKIQRTERGDSAVYLCASSLARNTEAFFGQGTRLTVV.

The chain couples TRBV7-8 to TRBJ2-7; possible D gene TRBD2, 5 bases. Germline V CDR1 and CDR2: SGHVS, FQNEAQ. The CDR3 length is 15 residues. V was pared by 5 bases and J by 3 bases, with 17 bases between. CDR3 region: CASSRPLRGDYEQYF. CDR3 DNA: TGTGCCAGCAGCCGGCCTCTTCGGGGAGACTACGAGCAGTACTTC.

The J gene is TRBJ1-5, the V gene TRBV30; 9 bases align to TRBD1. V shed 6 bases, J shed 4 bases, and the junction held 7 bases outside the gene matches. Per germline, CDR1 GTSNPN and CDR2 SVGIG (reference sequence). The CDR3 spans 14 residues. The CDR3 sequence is CACAAGTGNQPQHF. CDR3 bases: TGTGCCTGCGCCGCCGGGACAGGGAATCAGCCCCAGCATTTT. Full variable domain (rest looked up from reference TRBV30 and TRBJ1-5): SQTIHQWPATLVQPVGSPLSLECTVEGTSNPNLYWYRQAAGRGLQLLFYSVGIGQISSEVPQNLSASRPQDRQFILSSKKLLLSDSGFYLCACAAGTGNQPQHFGDGTRLSIL.

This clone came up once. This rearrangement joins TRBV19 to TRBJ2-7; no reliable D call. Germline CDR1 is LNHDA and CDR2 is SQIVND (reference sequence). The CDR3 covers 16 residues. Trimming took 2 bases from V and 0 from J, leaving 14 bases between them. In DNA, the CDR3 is TGTGCCAGTAGTATATCGGCTGATAGGAGCTCCTACGAGCAGTACTTC. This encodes CASSISADRSSYEQYF.

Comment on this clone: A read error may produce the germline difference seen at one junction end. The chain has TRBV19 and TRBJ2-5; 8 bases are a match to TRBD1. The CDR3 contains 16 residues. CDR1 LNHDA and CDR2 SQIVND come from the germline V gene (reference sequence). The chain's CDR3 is CASSFYPGQVQVTQYF. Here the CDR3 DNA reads TGTGCCAGTAGTTTTTACCCGGGACAGGTGCAAGTGACCCAGTACTTC. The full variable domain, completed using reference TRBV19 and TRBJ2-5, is DGGITQSPKYLFRKEGQNVTLSCEQNLNHDAMYWYRQDPGQGLRLIYYSQIVNDFQKGDIAEGYSVSREKKESFPLTVTSAQKNPTAFYLCASSFYPGQVQVTQYFGPGTRLLVL.

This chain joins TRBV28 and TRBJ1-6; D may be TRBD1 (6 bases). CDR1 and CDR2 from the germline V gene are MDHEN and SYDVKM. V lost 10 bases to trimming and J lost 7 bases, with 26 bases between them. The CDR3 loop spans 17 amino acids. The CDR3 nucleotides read TGTGCCATCCAGTTCGAACAGGGAGGGTCAAGGAATTCACCCCTCCACTTT. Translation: CAIQFEQGGSRNSPLHF.

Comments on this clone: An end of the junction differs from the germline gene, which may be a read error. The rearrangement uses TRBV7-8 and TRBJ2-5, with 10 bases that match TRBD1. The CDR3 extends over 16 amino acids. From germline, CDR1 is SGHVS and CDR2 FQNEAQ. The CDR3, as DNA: TGTGCCAGCAGCTTAAAGCCGCTCGGGACAGGGGTTCTCGGGGACTTC. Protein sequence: CASSLKPLGTGVLGDF.

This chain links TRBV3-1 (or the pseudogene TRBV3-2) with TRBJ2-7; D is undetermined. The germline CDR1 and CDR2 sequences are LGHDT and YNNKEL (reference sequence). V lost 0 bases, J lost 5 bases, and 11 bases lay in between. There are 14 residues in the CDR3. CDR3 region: CASSQDGFRDEQYF. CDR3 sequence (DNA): TGTGCCAGCAGCCAAGATGGATTTCGGGACGAGCAGTACTTC.

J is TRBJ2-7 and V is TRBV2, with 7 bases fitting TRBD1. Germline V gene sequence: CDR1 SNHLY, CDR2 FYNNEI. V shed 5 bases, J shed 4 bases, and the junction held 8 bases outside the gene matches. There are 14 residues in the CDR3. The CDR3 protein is CASSPRDRSYEQYF. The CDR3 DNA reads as TGTGCCAGCAGTCCCCGGGACAGATCATACGAGCAGTACTTC.

The CDR3 nucleotides read TGTGCCAGCGACTGGACTAGCGCCAACAATGAGCAGTTCTTC. It encodes CASDWTSANNEQFF. The chain couples TRBV7-9 to TRBJ2-1; TRBD2 aligns across 9 bases. Germline trimming cut 8 bases from V and 5 bases from J; bases unmatched to any gene: 7. Germline CDR1 is SEHNR and CDR2 is FQNEAQ (reference sequence). This CDR3 comprises 14 residues.

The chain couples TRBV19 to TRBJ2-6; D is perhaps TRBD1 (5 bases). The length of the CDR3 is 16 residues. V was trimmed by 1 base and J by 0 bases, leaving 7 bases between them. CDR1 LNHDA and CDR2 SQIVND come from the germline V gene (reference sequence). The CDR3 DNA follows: TGTGCCAGTAGTATAGGGGGCATCTCTGGGGCCAACGTCCTGACTTTC. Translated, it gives CASSIGGISGANVLTF.

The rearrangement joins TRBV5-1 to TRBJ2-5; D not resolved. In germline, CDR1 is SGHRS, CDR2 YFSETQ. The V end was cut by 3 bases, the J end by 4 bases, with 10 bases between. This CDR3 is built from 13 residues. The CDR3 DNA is TGCGCCAGCAGCTCCGCAGCGAGAGAGACCCAGTACTTC. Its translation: CASSSAARETQYF.

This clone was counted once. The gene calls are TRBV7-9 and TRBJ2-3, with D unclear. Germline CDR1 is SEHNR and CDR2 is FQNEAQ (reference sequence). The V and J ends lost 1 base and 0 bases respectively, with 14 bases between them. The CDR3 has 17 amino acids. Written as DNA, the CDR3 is TGTGCCAGCAGCTTAGGTTGGAGACTTACTAGCACAGATACGCAGTATTTT. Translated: CASSLGWRLTSTDTQYF.

Written as DNA, the CDR3 is TGCGCCAGCAGCGCTTCGGTAGATACGCAGTATTTT. Encoded protein: CASSASVDTQYF. This chain connects TRBV5-1 to TRBJ2-3; no definite D call. CDR3 length equals 12 residues. V was shortened by 4 bases and J by 5 bases, with 8 bases between the two germline ends. Per the germline V gene, CDR1 is SGHRS and CDR2 is YFSETQ.